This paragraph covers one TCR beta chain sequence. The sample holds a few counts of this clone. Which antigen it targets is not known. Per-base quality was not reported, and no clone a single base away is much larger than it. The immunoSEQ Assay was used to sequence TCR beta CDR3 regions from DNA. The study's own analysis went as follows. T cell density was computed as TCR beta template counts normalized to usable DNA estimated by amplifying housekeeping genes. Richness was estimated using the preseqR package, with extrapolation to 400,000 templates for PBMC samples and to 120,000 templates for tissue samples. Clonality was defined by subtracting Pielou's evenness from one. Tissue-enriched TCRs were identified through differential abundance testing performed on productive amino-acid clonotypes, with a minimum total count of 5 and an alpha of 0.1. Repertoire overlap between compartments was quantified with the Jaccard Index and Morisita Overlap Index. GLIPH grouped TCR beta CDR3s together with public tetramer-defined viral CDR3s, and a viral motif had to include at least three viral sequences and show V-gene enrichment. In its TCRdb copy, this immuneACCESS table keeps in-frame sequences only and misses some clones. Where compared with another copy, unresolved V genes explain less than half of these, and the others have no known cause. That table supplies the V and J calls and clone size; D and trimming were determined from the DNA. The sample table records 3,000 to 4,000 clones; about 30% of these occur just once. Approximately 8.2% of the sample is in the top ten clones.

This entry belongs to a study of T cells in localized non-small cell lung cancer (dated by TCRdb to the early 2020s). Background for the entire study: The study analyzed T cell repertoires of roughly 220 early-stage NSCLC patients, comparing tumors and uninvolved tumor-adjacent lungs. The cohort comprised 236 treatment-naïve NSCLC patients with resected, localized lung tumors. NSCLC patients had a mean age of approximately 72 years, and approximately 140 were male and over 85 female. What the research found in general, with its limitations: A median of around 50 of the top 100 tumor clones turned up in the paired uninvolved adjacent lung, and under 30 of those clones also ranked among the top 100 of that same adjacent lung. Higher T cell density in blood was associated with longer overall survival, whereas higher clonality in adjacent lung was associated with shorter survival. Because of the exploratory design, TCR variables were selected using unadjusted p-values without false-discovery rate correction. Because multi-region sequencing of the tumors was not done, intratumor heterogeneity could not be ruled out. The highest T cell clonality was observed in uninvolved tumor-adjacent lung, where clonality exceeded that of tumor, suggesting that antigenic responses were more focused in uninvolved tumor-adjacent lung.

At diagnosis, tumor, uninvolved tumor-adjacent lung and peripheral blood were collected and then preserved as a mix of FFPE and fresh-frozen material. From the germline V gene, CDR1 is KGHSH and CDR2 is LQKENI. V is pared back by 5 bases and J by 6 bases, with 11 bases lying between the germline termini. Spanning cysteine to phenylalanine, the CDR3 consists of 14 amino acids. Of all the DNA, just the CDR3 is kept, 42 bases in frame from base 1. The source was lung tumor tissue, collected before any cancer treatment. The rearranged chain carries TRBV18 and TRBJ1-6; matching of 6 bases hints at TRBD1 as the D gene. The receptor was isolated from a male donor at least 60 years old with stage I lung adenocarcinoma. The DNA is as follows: TGTGCCAGCTCATGGACAGAGAGTAATTCACCCCTCCACTTT. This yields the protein CASSWTESNSPLHF.